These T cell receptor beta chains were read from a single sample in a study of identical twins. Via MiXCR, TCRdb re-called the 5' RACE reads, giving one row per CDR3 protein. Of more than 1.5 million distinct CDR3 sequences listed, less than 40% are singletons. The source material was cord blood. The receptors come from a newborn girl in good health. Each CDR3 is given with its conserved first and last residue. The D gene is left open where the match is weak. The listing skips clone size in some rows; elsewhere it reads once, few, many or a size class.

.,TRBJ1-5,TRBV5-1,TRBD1,CASSAGTGGGPQHF,TGCGCCAGCAGCGCTGGGACAGGGGGAGGTCCCCAGCATTTT
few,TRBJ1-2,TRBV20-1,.,CSARELIRIVYGYTF,TGCAGTGCTAGGGAATTAATAAGGATCGTCTATGGCTACACCTTC
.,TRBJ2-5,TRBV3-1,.,CASSQDLRIQETQYF,TGTGCCAGCAGCCAAGATCTCCGGATCCAAGAGACCCAGTACTTC
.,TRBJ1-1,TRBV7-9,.,CASSPELWNTEAFF,TGTGCCAGCAGCCCTGAACTGTGGAACACTGAAGCTTTCTTT
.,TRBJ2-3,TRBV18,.,CASSPASGGTDTQYF,TGTGCCAGCTCACCGGCTTCGGGAGGCACAGATACGCAGTATTTT
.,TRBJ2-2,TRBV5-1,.,CASSLYGVPTGELFF,TGCGCCAGCAGCTTATACGGGGTGCCCACCGGGGAGCTGTTTTTT
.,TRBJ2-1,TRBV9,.,CASSVASAWTYNEQFF,TGTGCCAGCAGCGTAGCTAGCGCCTGGACCTACAATGAGCAGTTCTTC
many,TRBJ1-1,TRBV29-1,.,CSVGHMNTEAFF,TGCAGCGTTGGACACATGAACACTGAAGCTTTCTTT
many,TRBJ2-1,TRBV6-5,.,CASSYRTPHQNEQFF,TGTGCCAGCAGTTACCGGACCCCTCACCAGAATGAGCAGTTCTTC
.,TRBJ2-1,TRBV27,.,CASSPPVRPNEQFF,TGTGCCAGCAGTCCCCCCGTAAGGCCCAATGAGCAGTTCTTC
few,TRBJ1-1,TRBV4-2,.,CASSQDPPRAGNTEAFF,TGTGCCAGCAGCCAAGATCCCCCAAGAGCGGGTAACACTGAAGCTTTCTTT
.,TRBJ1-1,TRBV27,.,CASRPPTGGHTEAFF,TGTGCCAGCAGACCACCTACGGGGGGGCACACTGAAGCTTTCTTT
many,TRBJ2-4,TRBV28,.,CASSEPDLAKNIQYF,TGTGCCAGCAGTGAACCAGACCTAGCCAAAAACATTCAGTACTTC
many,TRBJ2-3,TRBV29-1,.,CSVGPETTDTQYF,TGCAGCGTTGGCCCAGAGACCACAGATACGCAGTATTTT
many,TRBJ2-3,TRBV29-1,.,CSVEVPQFPSTQYF,TGCAGCGTTGAAGTACCCCAGTTCCCTAGTACGCAGTATTTT